Listed here are 23 T cell receptor beta chains from one sample, sequenced in a study of beta chain features in type 1 diabetes. No cognate antigen is known for these TCRs. Expressed TCRB transcripts were sequenced because the entire RNA isolate underwent reverse transcription. Sequenced by immunoSEQ multiplex PCR; TCRdb stores in-frame clones only, minus some. This sample yields some 150,000 clones, of which roughly an eighth are seen a single time; around 1.2% belongs to the top ten. Study-wide findings and caveats: Shorter TCRB CDR3s, moderately but significantly so, were found in Type 1 diabetes patients in all four CD4+ subsets.

The material sequenced was central memory CD4+ T cells from blood. Receptors originate from a young man with type 1 diabetes.

The sample holds a few counts of this clone. V gene TRBV30 combines with J gene TRBJ1-1; 8 positions agree with TRBD1. The CDR3 consists of 13 residues. In germline, CDR1 is GTSNPN, CDR2 SVGIG (reference sequence). The trim removed 3 bases at V and 1 base at J, leaving 1 base unmatched. The CDR3, as DNA: TGTGCCTGGAGAGGGACAGGGAACACTGAAGCTTTCTTT. This sequence encodes CAWRGTGNTEAFF.

The chain has TRBV15 and TRBJ1-2; TRBD1 matches 8 bases. Germline CDR1 and CDR2: LNHNV and YYDKDF (reference sequence). V was pared by 6 bases and J by 4 bases, with 10 bases of the junction left unmatched. CDR3 length: 15 residues. For the CDR3, the DNA is TGTGCCACCAGTCCCCTGAGACAGGGGATCTATGGCTACACCTTC. It yields the protein CATSPLRQGIYGYTF.

This clone was counted between two and nine times. The chain carries TRBV5-1 and TRBJ2-5, with 9 bases that match TRBD2. The CDR3 sequence is 15 residues long. The V segment lost 0 bases and the J segment 2 bases; nucleotides outside the gene matches: 2. Germline V gene lookup returns CDR1 SGHRS and CDR2 YFSETQ. The DNA of the CDR3 is TGCGCCAGCAGCTTGGTGAGCGGGGGGCAAGAGACCCAGTACTTC. Its translation is CASSLVSGGQETQYF.

The genes are TRBV14 and TRBJ2-7, with 9 bases lining up with TRBD2. The germline V gene has CDR1 SGHDN and CDR2 FVKESK. V trimming: 0 bases; J trimming: 2 bases; junction bases outside the gene matches: 5. The CDR3 runs 16 residues. The CDR3 DNA sequence: TGTGCCAGCAGCCAAGATTCCCTAGCGGGGACCTACGAGCAGTACTTC. Translation gives CASSQDSLAGTYEQYF. Full variable domain (missing parts from reference TRBV14 and TRBJ2-7): EAGVTQFPSHSVIEKGQTVTLRCDPISGHDNLYWYRRVMGKEIKFLLHFVKESKQDESGMPNNRFLAERTGGTYSTLKVQPAELEDSGVYFCASSQDSLAGTYEQYFGPGTRLTVT.

By proportion, this clone is medium-sized (0.01 to 0.1%). Other DNA sequences in the same sample also yield this CDR3. This chain links TRBV7-9 with TRBJ2-7; D is undetermined. V gave up 2 bases and J gave up 0 bases, with 8 bases separating them. The CDR3 runs 14 residues. Germline assignment: CDR1 SEHNR and CDR2 FQNEAQ (reference sequence). CDR3 protein: CASSLRSSSYEQYF. CDR3 DNA sequence: TGTGCCAGCAGCTTACGGTCGAGCTCCTACGAGCAGTACTTC.

The chain recombines TRBV18 with TRBJ1-4, with unresolved D. Trimming removed 3 bases at V and 10 bases at J, with 15 bases between. The CDR3 totals 14 residues. Germline V gives CDR1 KGHSH, CDR2 LQKENI. The CDR3 DNA reads TGTGCCAGCTCACCGACGTCGGGGATGGGAAAACTGTTTTTT. Translating it yields CASSPTSGMGKLFF.

The chain is built from TRBV6-5 and TRBJ2-5, with D possibly being TRBD1 or TRBD2 (5 bases each). The CDR3 extends over 16 amino acids. V lost 2 bases and J 2 bases, leaving 15 bases between the germline ends. Germline values: CDR1 MNHEY, CDR2 SVGAGI. The CDR3 loop is CASSYRRGGLQETQYF. The CDR3 DNA is TGTGCCAGCAGTTACCGCCGGGGCGGGCTACAAGAGACCCAGTACTTC.

Details on this clone: Other nucleotide sequences in the sample specify the same CDR3. This sequence joins TRBV28 and TRBJ2-5, with D unclear. Trimming cost V 4 bases and J 2 bases, with 5 bases left between them. Germline CDR1 MDHEN, CDR2 SYDVKM. The CDR3 consists of 12 residues. The CDR3 DNA is TGTGCCAGCAGTTGGTATCAAGAGACCCAGTACTTC. Translating gives CASSWYQETQYF.

In its sample, this clone was seen a few times. The V gene is TRBV30, the J gene TRBJ1-1, with TRBD1 as a possible D gene (6 bases). CDR1 is GTSNPN and CDR2 is SVGIG in the germline V gene (reference sequence). Trimming stripped 4 bases from V and 0 bases from J, with 9 bases between. CDR3 length equals 13 residues. The CDR3: CAWTGAVNTEAFF. The CDR3 coding sequence is TGTGCCTGGACAGGGGCGGTGAACACTGAAGCTTTCTTT.

The chain employs TRBV2 and TRBJ2-1; possibly TRBD2 for D (6 bases). The V gene lost 6 bases and the J gene lost 9 bases, with 9 bases spanning the gap. CDR1 and CDR2 from the germline V gene are SNHLY and FYNNEI. This CDR3 spans 11 amino acids. DNA for the CDR3: TGTGCCAGCAGCCGCGGGGTTGAGCAGTTCTTC. It specifies CASSRGVEQFF. The full variable domain, with the rest looked up from reference TRBV2 and TRBJ2-1, is EPEVTQTPSHQVTQMGQEVILRCVPISNHLYFYWYRQILGQKVEFLVSFYNNEISEKSEIFDDQFSVERPDGSNFTLKIRSTKLEDSAMYFCASSRGVEQFFGPGTRLTVL.

The genes are TRBV20-1 and TRBJ2-3, with D tentatively TRBD1 (6 bases). V was pared by 8 bases and J by 4 bases, with 10 bases between. Per germline, CDR1 DFQATT and CDR2 SNEGSKA (reference sequence). The CDR3 extends over 11 amino acids. The CDR3 coding sequence is TGCAGTTCCGAGGGGGCAGATACGCAGTATTTT. Translation gives CSSEGADTQYF.

This clone was recorded a few times. The chain employs TRBV29-1 and TRBJ1-1; D might be TRBD1 (5 bases). Germline CDR1 SQVTM, CDR2 ANQGSEA. V was clipped by 5 bases and J by 6 bases, with 10 bases between them. The CDR3 sequence is 11 residues long. CDR3 loop: CSVSQGPEAFF. The DNA for the CDR3 is TGCAGCGTTTCCCAGGGACCTGAAGCTTTCTTT. The full variable domain, completed using reference TRBV29-1 and TRBJ1-1, is SAVISQKPSRDICQRGTSLTIQCQVDSQVTMMFWYRQQPGQSLTLIATANQGSEATYESGFVIDKFPISRPNLTFSTLTVSNMSPEDSSIYLCSVSQGPEAFFGQGTRLTVV.

CDR3 sequence reads: CATLGGSSYNEQFF. CDR3 coding DNA: TGTGCCACCCTTGGGGGGAGCTCCTACAATGAGCAGTTCTTC. The genes are TRBV10-3 and TRBJ2-1; a possible D gene is TRBD2 (6 bases). CDR3 length equals 14 residues. The germline V gene encodes CDR1 ENHRY and CDR2 SYGVKD. V was pared by 10 bases and J by 0 bases, with 13 bases between.

A word on this clone: Additional DNA sequences in this sample encode the identical CDR3. The V and J genes are TRBV7-2 and TRBJ2-1; 10 bases fit TRBD2. Trimming at V came to 1 base and at J to 13 bases, leaving 1 base not matched to a gene. The CDR3 spans 12 residues. Germline CDR1 and CDR2: SGHTA and FQGNSA. The CDR3 protein is CASSLVAGGQFF. The CDR3 DNA sequence: TGTGCCAGCAGCTTAGTAGCGGGGGGTCAGTTCTTC. The variable domain in full, completed from reference TRBV7-2 and TRBJ2-1, reads GAGVSQSPSNKVTEKGKDVELRCDPISGHTALYWYRQSLGQGLEFLIYFQGNSAPDKSGLPSDRFSAERTGGSVSTLTIQRTQQEDSAVYLCASSLVAGGQFFGPGTRLTVL.

The table lists this clone with a few counts. V gene TRBV18 combines with J gene TRBJ2-2, with 7 bases identical to TRBD2. Germline CDR1 and CDR2: KGHSH and LQKENI. The CDR3 covers 16 residues. V dropped 3 bases and J dropped 1; count of bases not matched to a gene: 5. The CDR3 DNA reads as TGTGCCAGCTCACCGCCTTCGGGGGGGAACACCGGGGAGCTGTTTTTT. Translation gives CASSPPSGGNTGELFF.

The chain links TRBV2 to TRBJ1-6; 9 positions agree with TRBD1. The CDR3 extends over 14 amino acids. J gave up 7 bases and V 6 bases, and 4 bases lay outside the gene matches. Per the germline V gene, CDR1 is SNHLY and CDR2 is FYNNEI. DNA of the CDR3: TGTGCCAGCAGGGCGGACAGGGGAAATTCACCCCTCCACTTT. It specifies CASRADRGNSPLHF. Together with reference TRBV2 and TRBJ1-6, the CDR3 gives the full variable domain: EPEVTQTPSHQVTQMGQEVILRCVPISNHLYFYWYRQILGQKVEFLVSFYNNEISEKSEIFDDQFSVERPDGSNFTLKIRSTKLEDSAMYFCASRADRGNSPLHFGNGTRLTVT.

This clone appeared a few times. The chain is built from TRBV7-9 and TRBJ2-2, with D uncertain. Germline lookup yields CDR1 SEHNR and CDR2 FQNEAQ (reference sequence). This CDR3 region has 16 residues. The germline V and J ends were trimmed by 1 base and 2 bases, with 11 bases remaining between them. The CDR3 DNA follows: TGTGCCAGCAGCTTAGGGGCCGGCCCTAACACCGGGGAGCTGTTTTTT. Translation: CASSLGAGPNTGELFF.

This clone was counted a few times. CDR3 loop: CASSLGLAGEQETQYF. The CDR3 DNA reads TGCGCCAGCAGCTTGGGACTAGCGGGGGAACAAGAGACCCAGTACTTC. This chain uses TRBV5-1 with TRBJ2-5; 12 bases line up with TRBD2. This CDR3 is 16 amino acids long. Trimming cost V 0 bases and J 2 bases; bases outside gene matches: 2. Germline CDR1 is SGHRS and CDR2 is YFSETQ.

This clone occurred a few times. The chain combines TRBV4-1 with TRBJ2-3, with a possible D match to TRBD1 (5 bases). Germline lookup yields CDR1 MGHRA and CDR2 YSYEKL. The CDR3 is 14 amino acids. V was clipped by 3 bases and J by 14 bases, with 21 bases between them. CDR3 coding DNA: TGCGCCAGCAGCCAGACAGACAGACCTGAAAGCAGGTATTTT. Its protein is CASSQTDRPESRYF.

This clone was seen more than once but under ten times. The J gene is TRBJ1-1, the V gene TRBV19; D is unresolved. The CDR3 totals 14 residues. Trimming took 7 bases from V and 1 from J, leaving 13 bases between them. Germline values: CDR1 LNHDA, CDR2 SQIVND (reference sequence). The CDR3 here is CASNPREGNTEAFF. CDR3 in DNA: TGTGCCAGTAATCCGAGGGAGGGGAACACTGAAGCTTTCTTT.

The gene calls are TRBV30 and TRBJ2-2, with a possible D match to TRBD2 (6 bases). Deletions cut 2 bases from V and 5 bases from J, with 12 bases between. CDR3 length: 14 amino acids. From germline, CDR1 is GTSNPN and CDR2 SVGIG (reference sequence). The CDR3 here is CAWSWRAGTGELFF. For the CDR3, the DNA is TGTGCCTGGAGTTGGAGGGCAGGGACCGGGGAGCTGTTTTTT.

The V and J genes are TRBV18 and TRBJ1-1; 8 bases line up with TRBD1. With 0 bases clipped from V and 3 bases from J, the junction kept 3 bases outside the gene matches. The CDR3 extends over 15 amino acids. Germline loops: CDR1 KGHSH, CDR2 LQKENI. Written as DNA, the CDR3 is TGTGCCAGCTCACCACCGCAGGGGGCCGACACTGAAGCTTTCTTT. Translated, it gives CASSPPQGADTEAFF.

This clone was seen a handful of times. The V gene is TRBV19, the J gene TRBJ2-3, with D hard to call. The CDR3 spans 12 residues. The V end lost 9 bases, the J end lost 2 bases, and 9 bases lay between the germline ends. The V gene's germline CDR1 is LNHDA and CDR2 SQIVND (reference sequence). CDR3 coding DNA: TGTGCCAGCGGTCTGTCCACAGATACGCAGTATTTT. This encodes CASGLSTDTQYF.